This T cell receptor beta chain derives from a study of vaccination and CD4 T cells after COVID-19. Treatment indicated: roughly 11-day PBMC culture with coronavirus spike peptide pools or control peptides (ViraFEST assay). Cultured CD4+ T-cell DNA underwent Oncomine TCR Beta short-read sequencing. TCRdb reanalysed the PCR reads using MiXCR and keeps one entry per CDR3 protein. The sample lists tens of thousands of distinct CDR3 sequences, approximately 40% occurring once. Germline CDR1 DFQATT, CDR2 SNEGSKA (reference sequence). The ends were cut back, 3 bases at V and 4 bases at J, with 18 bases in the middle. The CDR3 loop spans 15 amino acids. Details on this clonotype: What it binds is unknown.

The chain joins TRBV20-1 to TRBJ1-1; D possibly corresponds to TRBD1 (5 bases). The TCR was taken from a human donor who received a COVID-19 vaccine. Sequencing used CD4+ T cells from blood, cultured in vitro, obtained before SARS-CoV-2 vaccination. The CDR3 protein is CSARASRGGGTEAFF. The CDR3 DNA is TGCAGTGCTAGGGCTTCTCGGGGCGGCGGCACTGAAGCTTTCTTT.